This TCR beta chain emerged from a study of T cell changes during pregnancy in multiple sclerosis. The CDR3 spans 14 residues. Unmatched junction bases numbered 10, after V lost 6 bases and J lost 6 bases. CDR1 is SNHLY, CDR2 FYNNEI, per germline. This table comes from immunoSEQ multiplex PCR, and its TCRdb copy is limited to in-frame clones, with some not included. The table includes about 100,000 clones, just over 90% detected once. This clone showed up just once. Sequencing used peripheral blood, obtained in the second trimester of pregnancy. The chain employs TRBV2 and TRBJ2-7, with TRBD1 identical over 8 bases. The sequence came from a female donor with multiple sclerosis, enrolled in a pregnancy study. CDR3 nucleotide sequence: TGTGCCAGCAGCGATATGGACAGGGTAAGCGAGCAGTACTTC. This sequence encodes CASSDMDRVSEQYF.